The 20 T cell receptor beta chains presented below share a single source sample, sequenced in a study of blood T cell repertoires in COVID-19. Produced via immunoSEQ multiplex PCR; TCRdb's table is partial and in-frame only. The table shows roughly 200,000 clones, with 82% occurring only once. The sequenced sample consisted of peripheral blood. These receptors all come from a woman aged 55-70 years with COVID-19, enrolled during active disease.

This chain connects TRBV2 to TRBJ2-5, with TRBD2 identical over 7 bases. Germline V lookup: CDR1 SNHLY, CDR2 FYNNEI. V was clipped by 7 bases and J by 4 bases; unmatched bases: 6. CDR3 length: 13 amino acids. CDR3 in DNA: TGTGCCAGCACCGCGGGAGTTCTAGAGACCCAGTACTTC. This sequence encodes CASTAGVLETQYF.

This chain connects TRBV7-9 to TRBJ2-7, with 7 bases aligning to TRBD1. Germline CDR1 reads SEHNR; CDR2 reads FQNEAQ (reference sequence). The CDR3 spans 15 residues. J was trimmed by 4 bases and V by 4 bases; bases with no gene match: 10. The CDR3 DNA reads as TGTGCCAGCAGCTCCCCGACAGGGTACGGGTACGAGCAGTACTTC. As protein: CASSSPTGYGYEQYF. Full variable domain (missing parts from reference TRBV7-9 and TRBJ2-7): DTGVSQNPRHKITKRGQNVTFRCDPISEHNRLYWYRQTLGQGPEFLTYFQNEAQLEKSRLLSDRFSAERPKGSFSTLEIQRTEQGDSAMYLCASSSPTGYGYEQYFGPGTRLTVT.

A few counts support this clone. This chain connects TRBV6-5 to TRBJ1-1; no definite D call. V lost 7 bases and J lost 4, with 16 bases in between. CDR3 size: 14 residues. Germline CDR1 is MNHEY and CDR2 is SVGAGI. CDR3 nucleotide sequence: TGTGCCAGCATCGACTTCGGGGTTGGCACTGAAGCTTTCTTT. Amino acid sequence: CASIDFGVGTEAFF.

This clone was seen more than once but under ten times. The J gene is TRBJ2-7, the V gene TRBV19; a possible D gene is TRBD2 (6 bases). Per germline, CDR1 LNHDA and CDR2 SQIVND (reference sequence). Trimming cost V 5 bases and J 0 bases, with 17 bases left between them. The CDR3 runs 16 residues. The CDR3 sequence: CASSWGGLDSSYEQYF. CDR3 sequence (DNA): TGTGCCAGTAGTTGGGGAGGCCTAGACTCCTCCTACGAGCAGTACTTC.

The chain employs TRBV6-5 and TRBJ1-2; 7 bases map to TRBD1. With 4 bases clipped from V and 2 bases from J, the junction kept 10 bases outside the gene matches. The CDR3 extends over 16 amino acids. Per the germline V gene, CDR1 is MNHEY and CDR2 is SVGAGI. The CDR3, as DNA: TGTGCCAGCAGTTCCAACCCGGACAGGCGGAACTATGGCTACACCTTC. Protein: CASSSNPDRRNYGYTF.

The chain is built from TRBV27 and TRBJ1-5; no clear D gene. Trimming shortened V by 6 bases and J by 0 bases, and 6 bases separated the two germline ends. The CDR3 extends over 13 amino acids. The germline V gene has CDR1 MNHEY and CDR2 SMNVEV (reference sequence). The CDR3 loop is CASRQYSNQPQHF. CDR3 nucleotides: TGTGCCAGCAGACAGTATAGCAATCAGCCCCAGCATTTT.

The table lists this clone with a few counts. Mismatch with germline at one junction end may stem from a read error. V is TRBV2 and J is TRBJ1-6; TRBD1 matches at 8 bases. This CDR3 has 13 residues. In germline, CDR1 is SNHLY, CDR2 FYNNEI. The CDR3 spells CASSTLQGQATDF. The CDR3 DNA reads TGTGCCAGCAGTACCCTTCAGGGACAGGCCACGGATTTT.

For the CDR3, the DNA is TGTGCCAGTACTGGGGGGGCGGCATTGGGCAATCAGCCCCAGCATTTT. It codes for CASTGGAALGNQPQHF. The chain links TRBV19 to TRBJ1-5; the D gene is possibly TRBD1 (6 bases). The CDR3 is made up of 16 amino acids. Germline values: CDR1 LNHDA, CDR2 SQIVND (reference sequence). The V and J ends lost 7 bases and 2 bases respectively, with 18 bases between them.

The J gene is TRBJ2-2, the V gene TRBV5-1; 9 nucleotides match TRBD2. V was pared by 1 base and J by 2 bases, with 3 bases of the junction left unmatched. Germline lookup yields CDR1 SGHRS and CDR2 YFSETQ. This CDR3 has 16 residues. This chain's CDR3 is CASSLRLAANTGELFF. In DNA form, the CDR3 reads TGCGCCAGCAGCTTGAGACTAGCGGCCAACACCGGGGAGCTGTTTTTT. Using reference TRBV5-1 and TRBJ2-2 for the parts outside the CDR3, the full variable domain is KAGVTQTPRYLIKTRGQQVTLSCSPISGHRSVSWYQQTPGQGLQFLFEYFSETQRNKGNFPGRFSGRQFSNSRSEMNVSTLELGDSALYLCASSLRLAANTGELFFGEGSRLTVL.

The chain links TRBV24-1 to TRBJ2-1; 7 nucleotides match TRBD1. Germline V gene lookup returns CDR1 KGHDR and CDR2 SFDVKD. The CDR3 consists of 14 residues. The trim removed 4 bases at V and 3 bases at J, leaving 2 bases unmatched. The CDR3 here is CATSDNRGYNEQFF. The CDR3 DNA is TGTGCCACCAGTGACAACAGGGGCTACAATGAGCAGTTCTTC.

This clone has only a few counts. The chain employs TRBV5-1 and TRBJ2-6, with D hard to call. V was cut by 4 bases and J by 0 bases, with 11 bases left in between. CDR1 and CDR2 from the germline V gene are SGHRS and YFSETQ. There are 16 residues in the CDR3. CDR3 coding DNA: TGCGCCAGCAGCGGCGTCAGGCTCTCTGGGGCCAACGTCCTGACTTTC. It translates to CASSGVRLSGANVLTF.

The J gene is TRBJ2-3, the V gene TRBV14; 10 nucleotides line up with TRBD1. Germline CDR1 SGHDN, CDR2 FVKESK. V lost 5 bases to trimming and J lost 3 bases; unmatched junction nucleotides: 11. This CDR3 contains 17 residues. CDR3 coding DNA: TGTGCCAGCAGCTTGACAGGACAGGGGGATTGGACAGATACGCAGTATTTT. Protein sequence: CASSLTGQGDWTDTQYF.

V and J are TRBV30 and TRBJ2-3; 8 bases map to TRBD2. Germline V CDR1 and CDR2: GTSNPN, SVGIG (reference sequence). The CDR3 totals 15 residues. With 3 bases clipped from V and 2 bases from J, the junction kept 7 bases outside the gene matches. The chain's CDR3 is CAWRGLAGFTDTQYF. DNA of the CDR3: TGTGCCTGGAGGGGTTTAGCGGGGTTCACAGATACGCAGTATTTT.

The genes are TRBV7-9 and TRBJ2-2; D remains unclear. CDR1 and CDR2 from the germline V gene are SEHNR and FQNEAQ (reference sequence). With 11 bases removed from V and 6 bases from J, the gap between germline ends came to 10 bases. The CDR3 is 11 residues long. DNA of the CDR3: TGTGCCGCCTCTCGGTCCGGGGAGCTGTTTTTT. Its translation: CAASRSGELFF.

V gene TRBV7-2 combines with J gene TRBJ2-6; no clear D. The CDR3 covers 15 residues. CDR1 is SGHTA, CDR2 FQGNSA, per germline. The V end was cut by 5 bases, the J end by 0 bases, with 8 bases between. CDR3 nucleotides: TGTGCCAGCAGCCCCCGAGCCTCTGGGGCCAACGTCCTGACTTTC. Encoded protein: CASSPRASGANVLTF.

The CDR3 sequence is CASSPQPNEKLFF. The DNA for the CDR3 is TGTGCCAGCTCACCACAGCCTAATGAAAAACTGTTTTTT. V gene TRBV18 combines with J gene TRBJ1-4, with D unresolved. Germline assignment: CDR1 KGHSH and CDR2 LQKENI. The ends were cut back, 1 base at V and 3 bases at J, with 3 bases in the middle. This CDR3 is built from 13 residues.

This clone turned up a few times. The V gene is TRBV7-3, the J gene TRBJ1-2; 9 nucleotides agree with TRBD1. Per the germline V gene, CDR1 is SGHTA and CDR2 is FQGTGA. The CDR3 totals 14 residues. V lost 5 bases, J lost 4 bases, and 5 bases stayed unmatched. The DNA of the CDR3 is TGTGCCAGCAGCCCTGGGACAGGGAGCTATGGCTACACCTTC. This sequence encodes CASSPGTGSYGYTF.

As DNA, the CDR3 is TGCAGCGTTCCCGGGACAGGGAACTATGGCTACACCTTC. Its translation: CSVPGTGNYGYTF. The J gene is TRBJ1-2, the V gene TRBV29-1; 9 bases are shared with TRBD1. Germline loops: CDR1 SQVTM, CDR2 ANQGSEA. The CDR3 contains 13 residues. The ends lost 5 bases at V and 2 bases at J; junction bases unmatched: 3.

The table lists this clone with a count of one. The chain links TRBV15 to TRBJ1-2; D is unresolved. The CDR3 extends over 13 amino acids. Germline lookup yields CDR1 LNHNV and CDR2 YYDKDF (reference sequence). Deletions cut 0 bases from V and 6 bases from J, with 8 bases between. This CDR3 reads CATSRDLADGYTF. In DNA, the CDR3 is TGTGCCACCAGCAGAGATTTAGCGGATGGCTACACCTTC.

The chain joins TRBV3-1 (or the pseudogene TRBV3-2) to TRBJ1-2; 9 bases line up with TRBD1. The CDR3 is 15 amino acids. Germline CDR1 and CDR2: LGHDT and YNNKEL (reference sequence). V gave up 0 bases and J gave up 7 bases; unmatched junction bases: 6. CDR3 nucleotides: TGTGCCAGCAGCCAAGAGCCGGGACAGGGCCGTGGCTACACCTTC. Translation: CASSQEPGQGRGYTF.